This TCR beta chain appears in the sequencing data of a study of identical twins. This clonotype was observed a few times. J was trimmed by 3 bases and V by 6 bases; bases with no gene match: 3. This CDR3 comprises 13 residues. Germline lookup yields CDR1 MNHNY and CDR2 SVGAGI (reference sequence). Using its own MiXCR run on the 5' RACE reads, TCRdb lists one record per CDR3 protein. The repertoire holds 500,000 to 600,000 distinct CDR3 sequences, with roughly a fifth as singletons. These data were also filed under a second study, of T cells expressing NK-cell markers. That paper adds: Seven of eight sequenced donors tested HCMV-seropositive; one tested seronegative. Several experiments added an anti-gamma-delta TCR antibody to sort only alpha-beta TCR T cells.

Sample: CD4+ T cells sorted from blood. This TCR derives from a woman under 30 in good health. The chain carries TRBV6-6 and TRBJ2-7, with TRBD1 identical over 9 bases. The CDR3 DNA follows: TGTGCCAGCAGGCCGGGACAGGGCTACGAGCAGTACTTC. Its protein product is CASRPGQGYEQYF.